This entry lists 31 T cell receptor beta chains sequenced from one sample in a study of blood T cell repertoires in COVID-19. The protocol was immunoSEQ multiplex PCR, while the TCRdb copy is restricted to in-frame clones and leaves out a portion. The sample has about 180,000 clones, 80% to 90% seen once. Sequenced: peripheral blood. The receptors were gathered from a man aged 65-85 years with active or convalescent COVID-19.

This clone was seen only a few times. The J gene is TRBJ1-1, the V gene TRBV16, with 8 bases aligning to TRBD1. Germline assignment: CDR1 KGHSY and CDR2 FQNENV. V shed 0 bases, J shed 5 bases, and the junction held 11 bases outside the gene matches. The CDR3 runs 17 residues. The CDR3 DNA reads TGTGCCAGCAGCCAATCCGGACAGGGAAGGGGAAAGACTGAAGCTTTCTTT. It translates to CASSQSGQGRGKTEAFF. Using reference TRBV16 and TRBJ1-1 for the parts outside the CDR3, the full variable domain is GEEVAQTPKHLVRGEGQKAKLYCAPIKGHSYVFWYQQVLKNEFKFLISFQNENVFDETGMPKERFSAKCLPNSPCSLEIQATKLEDSAVYFCASSQSGQGRGKTEAFFGQGTRLTVV.

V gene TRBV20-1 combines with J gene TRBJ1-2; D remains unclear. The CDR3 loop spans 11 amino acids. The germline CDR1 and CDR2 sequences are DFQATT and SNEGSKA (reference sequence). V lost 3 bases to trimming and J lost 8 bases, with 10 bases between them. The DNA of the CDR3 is TGCAGTGCTAGGCTCGGGGAAGGCTACACCTTC. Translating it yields CSARLGEGYTF.

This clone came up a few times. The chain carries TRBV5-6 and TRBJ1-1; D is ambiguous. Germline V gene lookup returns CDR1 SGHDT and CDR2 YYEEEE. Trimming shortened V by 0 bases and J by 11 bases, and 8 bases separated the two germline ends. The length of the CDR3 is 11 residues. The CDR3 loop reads CASSLGEVAFF. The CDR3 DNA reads TGTGCCAGCAGCTTGGGGGAGGTGGCTTTCTTT.

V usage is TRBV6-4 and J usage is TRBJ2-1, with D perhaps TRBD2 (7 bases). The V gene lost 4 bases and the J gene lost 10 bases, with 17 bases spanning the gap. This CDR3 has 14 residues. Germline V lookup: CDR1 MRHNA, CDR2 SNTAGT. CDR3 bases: TGTGCCAGCAGTGCCAACTCGTGGGGGGGCGAGCAGTTCTTC. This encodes CASSANSWGGEQFF.

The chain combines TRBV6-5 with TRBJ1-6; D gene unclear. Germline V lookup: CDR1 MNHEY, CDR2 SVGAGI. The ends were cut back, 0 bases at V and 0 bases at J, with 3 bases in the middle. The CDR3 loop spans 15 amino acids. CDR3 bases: TGTGCCAGCAGTTACTCTAGCTCCTATAATTCACCCCTCCACTTT. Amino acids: CASSYSSSYNSPLHF.

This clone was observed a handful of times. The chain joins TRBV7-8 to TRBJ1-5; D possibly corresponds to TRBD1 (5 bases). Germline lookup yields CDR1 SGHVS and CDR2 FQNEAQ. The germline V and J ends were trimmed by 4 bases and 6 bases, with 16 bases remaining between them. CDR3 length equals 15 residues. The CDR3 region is CASSSSGGISQPQHF. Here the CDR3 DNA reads TGTGCCAGCAGCTCCTCCGGGGGAATCTCTCAGCCCCAGCATTTT.

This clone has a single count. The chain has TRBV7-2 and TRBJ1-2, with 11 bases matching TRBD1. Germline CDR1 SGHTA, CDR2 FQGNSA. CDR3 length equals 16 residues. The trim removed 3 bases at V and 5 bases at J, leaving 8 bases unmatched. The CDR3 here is CASSLDRGQIYYGYTF. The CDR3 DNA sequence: TGTGCCAGCAGCTTGGACAGGGGGCAAATTTATTATGGCTACACCTTC.

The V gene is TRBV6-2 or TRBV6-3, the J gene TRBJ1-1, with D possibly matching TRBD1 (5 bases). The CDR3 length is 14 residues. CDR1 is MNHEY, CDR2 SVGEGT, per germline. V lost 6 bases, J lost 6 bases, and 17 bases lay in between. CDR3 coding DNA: TGTGCCAGCAGGTACCAAAATAAAGGGGCTGAAGCTTTCTTT. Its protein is CASRYQNKGAEAFF.

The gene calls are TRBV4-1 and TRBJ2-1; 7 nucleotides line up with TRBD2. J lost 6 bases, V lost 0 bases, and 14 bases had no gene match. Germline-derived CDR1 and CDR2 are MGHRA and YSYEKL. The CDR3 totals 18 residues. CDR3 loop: CASSQERRSSRGGNEQFF. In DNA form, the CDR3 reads TGCGCCAGCAGCCAAGAGAGGCGATCCTCCCGCGGGGGCAATGAGCAGTTCTTC.

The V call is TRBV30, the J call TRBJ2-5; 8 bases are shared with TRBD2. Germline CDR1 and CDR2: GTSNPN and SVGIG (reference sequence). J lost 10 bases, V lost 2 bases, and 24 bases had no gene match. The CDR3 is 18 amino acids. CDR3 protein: CAWSPLRDVLRFGGVQYF. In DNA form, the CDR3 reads TGTGCCTGGAGTCCGCTTAGGGACGTATTAAGATTCGGGGGGGTCCAGTACTTC.

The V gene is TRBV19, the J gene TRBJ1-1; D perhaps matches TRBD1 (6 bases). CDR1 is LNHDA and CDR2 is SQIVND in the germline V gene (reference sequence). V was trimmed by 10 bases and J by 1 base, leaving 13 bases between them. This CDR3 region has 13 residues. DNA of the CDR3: TGTGCCACCGGGGGGGCCCCGAACACTGAAGCTTTCTTT. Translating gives CATGGAPNTEAFF.

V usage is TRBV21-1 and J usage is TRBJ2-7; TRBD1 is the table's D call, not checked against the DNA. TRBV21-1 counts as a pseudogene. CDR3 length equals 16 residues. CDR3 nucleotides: TGTGCCAGCAGTCCATCCTCGGGGGCGACAGGGTTCGAGCAGTACTTC. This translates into CASSPSSGATGFEQYF.

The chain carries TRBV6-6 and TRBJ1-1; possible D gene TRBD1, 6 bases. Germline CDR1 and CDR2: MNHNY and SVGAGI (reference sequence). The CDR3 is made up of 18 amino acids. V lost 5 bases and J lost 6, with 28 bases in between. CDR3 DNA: TGTGCCAGCAGTCGTGCTCCGAGAGCTACAGGGTTTAGGGCTGAAGCTTTCTTT. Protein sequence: CASSRAPRATGFRAEAFF.

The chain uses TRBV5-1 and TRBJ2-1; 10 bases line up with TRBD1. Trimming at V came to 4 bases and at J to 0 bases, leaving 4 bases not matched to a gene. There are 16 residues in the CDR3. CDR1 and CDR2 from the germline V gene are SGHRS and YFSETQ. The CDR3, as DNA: TGCGCCAGCAGCGCGGGACAGGGGAACTCCTACAATGAGCAGTTCTTC. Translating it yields CASSAGQGNSYNEQFF.

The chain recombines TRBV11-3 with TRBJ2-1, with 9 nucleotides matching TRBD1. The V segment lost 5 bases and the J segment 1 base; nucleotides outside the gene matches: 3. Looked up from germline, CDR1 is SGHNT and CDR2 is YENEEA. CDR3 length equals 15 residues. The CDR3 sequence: CASSPGQGSYNEQFF. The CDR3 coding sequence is TGTGCCAGCAGCCCGGGACAGGGTTCCTACAATGAGCAGTTCTTC.

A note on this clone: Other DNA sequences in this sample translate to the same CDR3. The CDR3 reads CASSLEMGLAVAQYF. Here the CDR3 DNA reads TGTGCCAGCAGCCTCGAAATGGGACTAGCGGTAGCCCAGTACTTC. The chain couples TRBV7-2 to TRBJ2-5; TRBD2 agrees at 11 bases. The CDR3 runs 15 residues. V lost 5 bases and J lost 9; bases outside the gene matches: 11. The germline V gene has CDR1 SGHTA and CDR2 FQGNSA.

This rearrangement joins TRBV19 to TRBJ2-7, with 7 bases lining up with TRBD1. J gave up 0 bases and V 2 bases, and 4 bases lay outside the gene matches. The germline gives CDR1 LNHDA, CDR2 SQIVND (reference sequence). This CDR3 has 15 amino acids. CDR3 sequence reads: CASSISGQVSYEQYF. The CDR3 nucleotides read TGTGCCAGTAGTATATCCGGACAGGTCTCCTACGAGCAGTACTTC.

In nucleotides, the CDR3 is TGTGCCAGCAGCTTATCGGGAAGTGAGCAGTTCTTC. Amino acids: CASSLSGSEQFF. This chain joins TRBV7-9 and TRBJ2-1; D possibly corresponds to TRBD2 (5 bases). This CDR3 is built from 12 residues. Trimming took 2 bases from V and 9 from J, leaving 8 bases between them. Looked up from germline, CDR1 is SEHNR and CDR2 is FQNEAQ (reference sequence).

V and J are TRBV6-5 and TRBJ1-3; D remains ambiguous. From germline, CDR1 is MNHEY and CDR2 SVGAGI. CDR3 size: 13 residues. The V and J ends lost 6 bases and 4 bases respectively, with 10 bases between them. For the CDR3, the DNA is TGTGCCAGCAGGAGGGCCAGCGGAAACACCATATATTTT. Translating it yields CASRRASGNTIYF.

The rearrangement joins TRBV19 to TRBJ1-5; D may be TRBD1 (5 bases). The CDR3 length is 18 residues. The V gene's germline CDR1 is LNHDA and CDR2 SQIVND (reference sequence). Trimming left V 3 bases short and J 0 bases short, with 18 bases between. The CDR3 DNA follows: TGTGCCAGTAGTATCCCTCCAAAGACAGATTATAGCAATCAGCCCCAGCATTTT. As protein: CASSIPPKTDYSNQPQHF.

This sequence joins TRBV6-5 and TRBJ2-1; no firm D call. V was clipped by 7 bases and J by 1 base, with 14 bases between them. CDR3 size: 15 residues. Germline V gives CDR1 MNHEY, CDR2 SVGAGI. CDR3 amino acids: CASIPRGRSYNEQFF. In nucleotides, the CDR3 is TGTGCCAGCATCCCCCGAGGTCGATCCTACAATGAGCAGTTCTTC.

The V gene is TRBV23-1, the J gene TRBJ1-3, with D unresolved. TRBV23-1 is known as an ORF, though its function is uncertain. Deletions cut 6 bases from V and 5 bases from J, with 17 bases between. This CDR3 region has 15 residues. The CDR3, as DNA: TGCGCCAGCAGCCGGCACACGGCGGGGAGAAACACCATATATTTT. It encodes CASSRHTAGRNTIYF.

The CDR3 nucleotides read TGTGCCAGCACCGAGGGGACAGGGGACGCAGATACGCAGTATTTT. It yields the protein CASTEGTGDADTQYF. V and J are TRBV28 and TRBJ2-3, with 10 bases aligning to TRBD1. There are 15 residues in the CDR3. Germline CDR1 MDHEN, CDR2 SYDVKM. Germline trimming cut 7 bases from V and 4 bases from J; bases unmatched to any gene: 8. Combining the CDR3 with reference TRBV28 and TRBJ2-3 gives the whole variable domain DVKVTQSSRYLVKRTGEKVFLECVQDMDHENMFWYRQDPGLGLRLIYFSYDVKMKEKGDIPEGYSVSREKKERFSLILESASTNQTSMYLCASTEGTGDADTQYFGPGTRLTVL.

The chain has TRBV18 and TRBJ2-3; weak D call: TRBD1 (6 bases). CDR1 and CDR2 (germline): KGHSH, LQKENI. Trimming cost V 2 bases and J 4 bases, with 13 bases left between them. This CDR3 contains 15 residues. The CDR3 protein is CASSPGQGLADTQYF. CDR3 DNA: TGTGCCAGCTCACCAGGCCAGGGGCTGGCAGATACGCAGTATTTT.

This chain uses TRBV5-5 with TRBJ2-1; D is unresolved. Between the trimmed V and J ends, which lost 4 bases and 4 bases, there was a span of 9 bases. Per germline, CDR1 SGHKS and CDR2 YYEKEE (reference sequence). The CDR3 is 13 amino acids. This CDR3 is CASSPYEYNEQFF. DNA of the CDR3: TGTGCCAGCAGCCCTTATGAGTACAATGAGCAGTTCTTC.

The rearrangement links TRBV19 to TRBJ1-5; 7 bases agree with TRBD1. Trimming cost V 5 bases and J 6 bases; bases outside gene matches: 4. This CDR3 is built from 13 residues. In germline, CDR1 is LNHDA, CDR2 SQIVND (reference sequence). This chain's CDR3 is CASSYTGVQPQHF. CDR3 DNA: TGTGCCAGTAGTTATACAGGGGTTCAGCCCCAGCATTTT.

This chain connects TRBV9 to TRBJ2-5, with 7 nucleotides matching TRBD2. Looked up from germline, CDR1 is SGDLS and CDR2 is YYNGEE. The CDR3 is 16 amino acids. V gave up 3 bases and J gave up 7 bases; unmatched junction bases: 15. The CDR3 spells CASSAGDYLGLVTQYF. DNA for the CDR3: TGTGCCAGCAGCGCGGGGGACTACCTCGGGTTGGTGACCCAGTACTTC.

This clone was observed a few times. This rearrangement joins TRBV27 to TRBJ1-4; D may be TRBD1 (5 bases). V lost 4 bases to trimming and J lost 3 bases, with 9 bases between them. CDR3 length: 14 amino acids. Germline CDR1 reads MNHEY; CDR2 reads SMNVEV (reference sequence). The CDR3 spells CASSSRAANEKLFF. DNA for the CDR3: TGTGCCAGCAGTTCCAGGGCGGCTAATGAAAAACTGTTTTTT. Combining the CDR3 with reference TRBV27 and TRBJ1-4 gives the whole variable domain EAQVTQNPRYLITVTGKKLTVTCSQNMNHEYMSWYRQDPGLGLRQIYYSMNVEVTDKGDVPEGYKVSRKEKRNFPLILESPSPNQTSLYFCASSSRAANEKLFFGSGTQLSVL.

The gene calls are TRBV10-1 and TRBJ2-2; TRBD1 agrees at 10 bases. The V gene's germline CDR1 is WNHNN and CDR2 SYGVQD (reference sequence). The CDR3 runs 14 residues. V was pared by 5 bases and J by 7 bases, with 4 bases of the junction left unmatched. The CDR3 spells CASSRQGAGGELFF. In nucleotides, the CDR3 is TGCGCCAGCAGTAGACAGGGGGCCGGCGGGGAGCTGTTTTTT.

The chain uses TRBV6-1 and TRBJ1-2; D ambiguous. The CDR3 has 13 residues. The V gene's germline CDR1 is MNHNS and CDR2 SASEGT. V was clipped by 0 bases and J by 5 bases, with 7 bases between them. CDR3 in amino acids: CASSEAEGYGYTF. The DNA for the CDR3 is TGTGCCAGCAGTGAAGCGGAGGGTTATGGCTACACCTTC.

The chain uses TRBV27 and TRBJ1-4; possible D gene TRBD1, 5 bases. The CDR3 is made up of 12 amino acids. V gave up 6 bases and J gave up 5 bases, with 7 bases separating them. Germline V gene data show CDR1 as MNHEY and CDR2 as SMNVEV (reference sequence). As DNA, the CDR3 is TGTGCCAGCAGCCAGGGAAATGAAAAACTGTTTTTT. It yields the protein CASSQGNEKLFF.